The present entry profiles one TCR beta chain with its context. This specimen comes from a study of blood T cell repertoires in COVID-19. Study as a whole: Sources were T cells, B-cell-depleted T cells, or PBMCs; the material itself was cDNA or gDNA.

Trimming left V 1 base short and J 0 bases short, with 9 bases between. The CDR3 is 15 amino acids. Per germline, CDR1 SGHTA and CDR2 FQGNSA. Source study methods: How many nucleated cells were present was estimated from reference gene primer amplification. Sequenced by immunoSEQ multiplex PCR; TCRdb stores in-frame clones only, minus some. From that table come the V and J calls and clone size; the DNA was used to work out D and trimming. Among some 130,000 clones listed, over 80% were seen once. This TCR was recovered from a man aged 50 or older with active COVID-19. The chain links TRBV7-2 to TRBJ1-1, with D uncertain. The sample consisted of peripheral blood. The CDR3 sequence is CASSLEPAVNTEAFF. In DNA form, the CDR3 reads TGTGCCAGCAGCTTAGAGCCGGCGGTGAACACTGAAGCTTTCTTT.